This is a list of T cell receptor beta chains from one sample in a study of cytomegalovirus exposure and HLA in healthy donors. Sequencing was performed with immunoSEQ multiplex PCR; in TCRdb, only in-frame clones are kept and a portion is missing. The data contain 100,000 to 150,000 clones, over 15% of them singletons. The sample was PBMCs. Receptors originate from a female donor in good health and CMV-seropositive. The CDR3 runs from the conserved cysteine through the conserved F or W. The D gene is left open where the match is weak. For some rows the clone size is stated as once, few or many, or as a class when expanded; others skip it.

TRBD1,TRBJ1-3,few,TRBV28,CASTDRNSGNTIYF,TGTGCCAGCACGGACAGGAACTCTGGAAACACCATATATTTT
TRBD2,TRBJ2-2,NA,TRBV2,CASSDNRLAGTGELFF,TGTGCCAGCAGTGATAACCGACTAGCGGGGACCGGGGAGCTGTTTTTT
TRBD1,TRBJ2-3,few,TRBV29-1,CSVAKLSGGDTDTQYF,TGCAGCGTTGCCAAGCTCTCAGGGGGTGACACAGATACGCAGTATTTT
NA,TRBJ1-1,NA,TRBV19,CASSLDSSNEAFF,TGTGCCAGTAGCCTTGACAGTTCCAATGAAGCTTTCTTT
TRBD2,TRBJ2-1,NA,TRBV7-2,CASSLEGGLTYNEQFF,TGTGCCAGCAGCTTAGAGGGAGGGTTAACCTACAATGAGCAGTTCTTC
NA,TRBJ2-1,few,TRBV6-5,CASLASGSNEQFF,TGTGCCAGCTTAGCCTCGGGGTCCAATGAGCAGTTCTTC
NA,TRBJ2-7,once,TRBV10-3,CAIRDSSYEQYF,TGTGCCATCAGGGACAGCTCCTACGAGCAGTACTTC
TRBD2,TRBJ2-5,few,TRBV5-4,CASSSTDGGETQYF,TGTGCCAGCAGCTCCACCGACGGGGGGGAGACCCAGTACTTC
TRBD1,TRBJ2-7,few,TRBV6-1,CASSEIRDRVEVRYEQYF,TGTGCCAGCAGTGAAATACGGGACAGGGTGGAGGTCCGATACGAGCAGTACTTC
NA,TRBJ2-5,NA,TRBV7-9,CASSPLRGMKETQYF,TGTGCCAGCAGCCCTCTTCGGGGGATGAAAGAGACCCAGTACTTC
NA,TRBJ2-5,NA,TRBV5-1,CASRQGFQETQYF,TGCGCCAGCAGGCAGGGTTTCCAAGAGACCCAGTACTTC
NA,TRBJ1-2,NA,TRBV6-5,CASSYSGPGIYGYTF,TGTGCCAGCAGTTACTCGGGGCCGGGTATCTATGGCTACACCTTC
TRBD1,TRBJ1-4,few,TRBV10-3,CAISRQGTNEKLFF,TGTGCCATCAGTCGACAGGGGACTAATGAAAAACTGTTTTTT
NA,TRBJ2-5,few,TRBV30,CAWTGMKETQYF,TGTGCCTGGACAGGGATGAAGGAGACCCAGTACTTC
NA,TRBJ1-5,NA,TRBV7-9,CASSGETSNQPQHF,TGTGCCAGCAGTGGGGAGACAAGCAATCAGCCCCAGCATTTT
TRBD2,TRBJ2-3,NA,TRBV2,CASSSGLAGGSSTDTQYF,TGTGCCAGCAGTTCGGGACTAGCGGGGGGTTCTAGCACAGATACGCAGTATTTT
NA,TRBJ2-1,NA,TRBV28,CASRRPGLGSYNEQFF,TGTGCCAGCAGACGACCGGGACTGGGCTCCTACAATGAGCAGTTCTTC
TRBD2,TRBJ2-7,NA,TRBV10-3,CAINPRPYLAGGYEQYF,TGTGCCATCAACCCCCGCCCCTATCTAGCGGGAGGGTACGAGCAGTACTTC
NA,TRBJ2-7,NA,TRBV15,CATSPDIRSPSYEQYF,TGTGCCACCAGCCCCGATATCCGGAGTCCCTCCTACGAGCAGTACTTC
TRBD2,TRBJ2-7,NA,TRBV5-1,CASSLGSSGRSYEQYF,TGCGCCAGCAGCTTGGGTTCTAGCGGCAGATCCTACGAGCAGTACTTC
NA,TRBJ1-5,NA,TRBV2,CASSQDRPSNQPQHF,TGTGCCAGCAGTCAAGACAGACCTAGCAATCAGCCCCAGCATTTT
NA,TRBJ2-7,few,TRBV11-1,CASSLGAENEQYF,TGTGCCAGCAGCTTAGGGGCAGAAAACGAGCAGTACTTC
NA,TRBJ1-5,NA,TRBV21-1,CASSKLRGSNQPQHF,TGTGCCAGCAGCAAACTGCGGGGAAGCAATCAGCCCCAGCATTTT
NA,TRBJ2-1,NA,TRBV9,CASSPEGDSYNEQFF,TGTGCCAGCAGCCCGGAGGGGGACAGCTACAATGAGCAGTTCTTC
TRBD2,TRBJ2-5,NA,TRBV6-5,CASSLGLAGGETQYF,TGTGCCAGCAGCCTAGGACTAGCGGGAGGAGAGACCCAGTACTTC
TRBD2,TRBJ2-3,few,TRBV4-2,CASRFSVGGSYTDTQYF,TGTGCCAGCAGGTTTTCCGTCGGGGGGTCCTACACAGATACGCAGTATTTT
TRBD1,TRBJ1-5,few,TRBV5-8,CASSSIRDSFQSQHF,TGTGCCAGCAGCTCGATACGGGACAGCTTTCAGTCCCAGCATTTT
NA,TRBJ2-4,few,TRBV4-3,CASSQDGLGIQYF,TGCGCCAGCAGCCAAGATGGACTCGGCATTCAGTACTTC
TRBD2,TRBJ2-7,NA,TRBV25-1,CASSDPLAADYEQYF,TGTGCCAGCAGTGACCCCCTAGCGGCCGATTACGAGCAGTACTTC
TRBD2,TRBJ2-1,NA,TRBV5-4,CASGGELGTSGYNEQFF,TGTGCCAGCGGAGGGGAATTAGGGACTAGCGGATACAATGAGCAGTTCTTC
TRBD2,TRBJ2-1,few,TRBV9,CASSVDLAGVGYNEQFF,TGTGCCAGCAGCGTAGATCTAGCGGGAGTTGGCTACAATGAGCAGTTCTTC
NA,TRBJ1-1,few,TRBV4-3,CASSPPGTNTEAFF,TGCGCCAGCAGCCCACCTGGCACCAACACTGAAGCTTTCTTT
TRBD1,TRBJ1-2,few,TRBV15,CATSLGTGLGYTF,TGTGCCACCAGCCTCGGGACAGGTCTCGGCTACACCTTC
NA,TRBJ2-7,few,TRBV4-3,CASSQDQDTDKYF,TGCGCCAGCAGCCAAGATCAAGACACAGACAAGTACTTC
TRBD2,TRBJ2-7,NA,TRBV7-2,CASSPSTSGSFYEQYF,TGTGCCAGCAGCCCGAGCACTAGCGGGAGTTTTTACGAGCAGTACTTC
NA,TRBJ2-2,NA,TRBV30,CAFRGGSGTGELFF,TGTGCTTTTCGGGGTGGGAGTGGGACCGGGGAGCTGTTTTTT
NA,TRBJ1-4,NA,TRBV29-1,CSVEIQDAEKLFF,TGCAGCGTTGAAATACAGGATGCGGAAAAACTGTTTTTT
TRBD1,TRBJ1-1,NA,TRBV10-3,CAISETGGTNTEAFF,TGTGCCATCAGCGAGACAGGGGGCACGAACACTGAAGCTTTCTTT
TRBD2,TRBJ2-5,few,TRBV19,CASRGRRGTKETQYF,TGTGCCAGTAGGGGTCGGCGGGGGACGAAAGAGACCCAGTACTTC
TRBD1,TRBJ1-3,few,TRBV4-2,CASSPWTGGIPETAGNTIYF,TGTGCCAGCAGCCCCTGGACAGGTGGGATCCCAGAGACGGCGGGAAACACCATATATTTT
NA,TRBJ1-6,few,TRBV5-1,CASSLGQANSPLHF,TGCGCCAGCAGCTTGGGGCAGGCGAATTCACCCCTCCACTTT
NA,TRBJ1-5,NA,TRBV2,CASSEAIGGDQPQHF,TGTGCCAGCAGTGAAGCGATAGGGGGGGATCAGCCCCAGCATTTT
TRBD1,TRBJ2-7,NA,TRBV7-2,CASSLSPGQTYEQYF,TGTGCCAGCAGCTTATCGCCGGGACAGACCTACGAGCAGTACTTC
NA,TRBJ2-7,NA,TRBV19,CASSGTYEQYF,TGTGCCAGCTCAGGGACCTACGAGCAGTACTTC
NA,TRBJ1-1,NA,TRBV28,CASSWNRNTEAFF,TGTGCCAGCAGCTGGAACAGGAACACTGAAGCTTTCTTT
NA,TRBJ2-5,NA,TRBV5-3,CARSLELDIRGQETQYF,TGTGCCAGAAGCTTGGAACTGGACATTAGGGGCCAAGAGACCCAGTACTTC
TRBD2,TRBJ2-5,NA,TRBV25-1,CASSETSGDLTQYF,TGTGCCAGCAGTGAGACTAGCGGGGATCTGACCCAGTACTTC
TRBD1,TRBJ2-1,few,TRBV7-2,CASSYDRGSYNEQFF,TGTGCCAGCAGCTACGACAGGGGCTCCTACAATGAGCAGTTCTTC
TRBD2,TRBJ2-3,NA,TRBV7-2,CASSPGSGRAGGGRDTQYF,TGTGCCAGCAGCCCTGGGAGCGGGAGGGCCGGGGGTGGTAGAGATACGCAGTATTTT
NA,TRBJ1-1,few,TRBV9,CASSPTQGVEAFF,TGTGCCAGCAGCCCTACGCAGGGTGTTGAAGCTTTCTTT
TRBD1,TRBJ1-4,NA,TRBV9,CASSVSGTGNEKLFF,TGTGCCAGCAGCGTATCCGGGACAGGGAATGAAAAACTGTTTTTT
NA,TRBJ2-7,NA,TRBV5-8,CASSSDPDSKPGEQYF,TGTGCCAGCAGCTCGGATCCGGACAGTAAACCGGGGGAGCAGTACTTC
TRBD1,TRBJ2-7,few,TRBV7-9,CASSLGTGNYEQYF,TGTGCCAGCAGCCTGGGGACAGGAAACTACGAGCAGTACTTC
NA,TRBJ1-5,NA,TRBV2,CASSDDKPQHF,TGTGCCAGCAGTGATGACAAACCCCAGCATTTT